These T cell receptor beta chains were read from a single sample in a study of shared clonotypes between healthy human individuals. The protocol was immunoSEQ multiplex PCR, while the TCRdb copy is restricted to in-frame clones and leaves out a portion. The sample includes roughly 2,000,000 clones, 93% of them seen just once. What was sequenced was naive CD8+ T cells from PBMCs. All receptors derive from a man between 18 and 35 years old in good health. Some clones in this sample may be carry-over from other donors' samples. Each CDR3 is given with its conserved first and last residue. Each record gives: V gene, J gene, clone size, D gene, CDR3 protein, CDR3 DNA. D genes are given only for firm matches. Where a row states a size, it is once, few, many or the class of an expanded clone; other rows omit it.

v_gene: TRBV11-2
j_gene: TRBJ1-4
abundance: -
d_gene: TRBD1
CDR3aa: CASSLLDRELFF
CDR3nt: TGTGCCAGCAGCTTGCTTGACAGGGAACTGTTTTTT

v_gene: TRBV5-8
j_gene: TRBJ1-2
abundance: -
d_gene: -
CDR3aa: CASSTGYGYTF
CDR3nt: TGTGCCAGCAGCACGGGGTATGGCTACACCTTC

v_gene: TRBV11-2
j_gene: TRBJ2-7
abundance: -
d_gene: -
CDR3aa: CASSLGTVAGEQYF
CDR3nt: TGTGCCAGCAGCTTAGGAACTGTGGCGGGCGAGCAGTACTTC

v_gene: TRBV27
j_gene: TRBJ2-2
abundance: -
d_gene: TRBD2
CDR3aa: CASSSRTSGRNTGELFF
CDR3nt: TGTGCCAGCAGTTCCCGGACTAGCGGGAGAAACACCGGGGAGCTGTTTTTT

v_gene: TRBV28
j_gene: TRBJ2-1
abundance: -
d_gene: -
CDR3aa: CASSSYPTAGSSYNEQFF
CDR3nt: TGTGCCAGCAGTTCCTACCCCACAGCAGGGAGCTCCTACAATGAGCAGTTCTTC

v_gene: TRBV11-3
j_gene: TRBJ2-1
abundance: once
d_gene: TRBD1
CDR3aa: CASRDPGQGAGGDEQFF
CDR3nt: TGTGCCAGCAGGGATCCGGGACAGGGGGCAGGTGGGGATGAGCAGTTCTTC

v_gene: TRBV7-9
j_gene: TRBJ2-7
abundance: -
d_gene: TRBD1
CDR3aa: CASDQGTAYEQYF
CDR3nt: TGTGCCAGCGACCAGGGGACAGCCTACGAGCAGTACTTC

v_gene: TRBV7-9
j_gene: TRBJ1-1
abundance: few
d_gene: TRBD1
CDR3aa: CASRSQGGTEAFF
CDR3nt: TGTGCCAGCCGCTCACAGGGGGGCACTGAAGCTTTCTTT

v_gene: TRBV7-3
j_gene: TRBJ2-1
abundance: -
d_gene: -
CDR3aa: CASSSQGGRTYYNEQFF
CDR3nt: TGTGCCAGCAGCTCCCAGGGGGGGAGAACCTACTACAATGAGCAGTTCTTC

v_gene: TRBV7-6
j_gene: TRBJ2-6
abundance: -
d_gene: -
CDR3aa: CASSLFGGPGANVLTF
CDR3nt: TGTGCCAGCAGCTTATTTGGAGGTCCTGGGGCCAACGTCCTGACTTTC

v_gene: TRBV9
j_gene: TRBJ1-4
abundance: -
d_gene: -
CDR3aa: CASSVGGTEGEKLFF
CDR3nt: TGTGCCAGCAGCGTAGGAGGTACCGAAGGAGAAAAACTGTTTTTT

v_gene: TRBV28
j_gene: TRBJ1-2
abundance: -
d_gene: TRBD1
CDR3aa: CASSFPHRDSYGYTF
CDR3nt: TGTGCCAGCAGTTTCCCTCACCGGGACAGCTATGGCTACACCTTC

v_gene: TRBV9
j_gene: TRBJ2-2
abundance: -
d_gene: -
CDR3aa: CASRFGTGELFF
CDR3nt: TGTGCCAGCAGGTTTGGCACCGGGGAGCTGTTTTTT

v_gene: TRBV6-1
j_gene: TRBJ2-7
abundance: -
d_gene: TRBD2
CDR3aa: CAIGDYYEQYF
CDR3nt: TGTGCCATCGGGGACTATTACGAGCAGTACTTC

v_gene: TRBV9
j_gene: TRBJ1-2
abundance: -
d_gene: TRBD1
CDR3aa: CASSVEQGANYGYTF
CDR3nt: TGTGCCAGCAGCGTAGAGCAGGGGGCTAACTATGGCTACACCTTC

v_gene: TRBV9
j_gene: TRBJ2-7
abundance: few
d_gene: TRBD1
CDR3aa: CASSAGQGVYEQYF
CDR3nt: TGTGCCAGCAGCGCGGGACAGGGGGTTTACGAGCAGTACTTC

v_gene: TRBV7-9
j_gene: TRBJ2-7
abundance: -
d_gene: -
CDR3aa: CASSALYEQYF
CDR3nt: TGTGCCAGCAGCGCCCTGTACGAGCAGTACTTC

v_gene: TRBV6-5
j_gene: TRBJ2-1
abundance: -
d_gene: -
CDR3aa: CAISDSLYNEQFF
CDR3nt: TGTGCCATCTCAGACTCCCTATACAATGAGCAGTTCTTC

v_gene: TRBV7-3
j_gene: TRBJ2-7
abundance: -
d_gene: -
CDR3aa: CASSPGPPFDEQYF
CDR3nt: TGTGCCAGCAGCCCTGGGCCCCCTTTCGACGAGCAGTACTTC

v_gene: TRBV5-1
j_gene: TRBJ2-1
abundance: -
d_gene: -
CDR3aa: CASSFPNTNNEQFF
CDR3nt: TGCGCCAGCAGCTTCCCTAACACCAACAATGAGCAGTTCTTC

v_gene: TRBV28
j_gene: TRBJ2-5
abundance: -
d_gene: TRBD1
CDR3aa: CASSSGLIQGLQETQYF
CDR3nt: TGTGCCAGCAGCAGTGGCCTAATACAGGGGCTCCAAGAGACCCAGTACTTC

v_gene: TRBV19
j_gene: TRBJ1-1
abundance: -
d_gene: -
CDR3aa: CASNGLNTEAFF
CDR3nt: TGTGCCAGTAACGGGTTGAACACTGAAGCTTTCTTT

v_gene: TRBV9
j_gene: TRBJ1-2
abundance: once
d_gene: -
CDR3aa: CASSVAVTGYGYTF
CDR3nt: TGTGCCAGCAGCGTAGCGGTGACAGGTTATGGCTACACCTTC

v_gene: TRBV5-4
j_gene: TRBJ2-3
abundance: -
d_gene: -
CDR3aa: CASSLGPIGADTQYF
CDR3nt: TGTGCCAGCAGCTTAGGCCCCATTGGGGCAGATACGCAGTATTTT

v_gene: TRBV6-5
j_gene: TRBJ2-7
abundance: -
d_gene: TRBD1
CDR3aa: CASQWTGGSYEQYF
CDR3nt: TGTGCCAGCCAATGGACAGGGGGCTCCTACGAGCAGTACTTC

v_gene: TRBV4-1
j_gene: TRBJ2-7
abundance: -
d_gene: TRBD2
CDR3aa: CASSQAHRDYGVPYEQYF
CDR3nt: TGCGCCAGCAGCCAAGCACACCGGGACTACGGAGTCCCCTACGAGCAGTACTTC

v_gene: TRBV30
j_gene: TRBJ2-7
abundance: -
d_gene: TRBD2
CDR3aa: CAWGWAGAGGAYEQYF
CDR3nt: TGTGCCTGGGGGTGGGCGGGAGCCGGAGGGGCCTACGAGCAGTACTTC

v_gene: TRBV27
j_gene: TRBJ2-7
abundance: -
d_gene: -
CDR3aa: CASRIRGTRAYEQYF
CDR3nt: TGTGCCAGCAGAATCCGGGGGACACGAGCCTACGAGCAGTACTTC

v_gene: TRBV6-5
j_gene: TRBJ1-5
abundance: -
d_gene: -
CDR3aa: CASSPYRYSNQPQHF
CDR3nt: TGTGCCAGCAGTCCCTACAGGTATAGCAATCAGCCCCAGCATTTT

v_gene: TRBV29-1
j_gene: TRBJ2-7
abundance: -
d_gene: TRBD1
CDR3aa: CSASTGAPYEQYF
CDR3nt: TGCAGCGCCTCAACAGGGGCCCCCTACGAGCAGTACTTC

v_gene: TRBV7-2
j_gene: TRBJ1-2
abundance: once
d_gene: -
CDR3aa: CASSLNTALAPYTF
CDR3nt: TGTGCCAGCAGCCTTAATACAGCGTTAGCCCCCTACACCTTC

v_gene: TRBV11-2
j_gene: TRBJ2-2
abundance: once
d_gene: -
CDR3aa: CASSPGWGTGELFF
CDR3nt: TGTGCCAGCAGCCCGGGTTGGGGCACCGGGGAGCTGTTTTTT

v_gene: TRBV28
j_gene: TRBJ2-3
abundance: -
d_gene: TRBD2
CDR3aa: CASGRANTDTQYF
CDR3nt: TGTGCCAGCGGGAGGGCCAACACAGATACGCAGTATTTT

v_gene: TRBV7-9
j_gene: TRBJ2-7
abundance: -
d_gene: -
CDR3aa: CASSFVGSGYSYEQYF
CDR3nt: TGTGCCAGCAGCTTCGTAGGTAGCGGTTACTCCTACGAGCAGTACTTC

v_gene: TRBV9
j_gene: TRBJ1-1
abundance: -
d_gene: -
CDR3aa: CASSVSGDEAFF
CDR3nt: TGTGCCAGCAGCGTATCAGGAGATGAAGCTTTCTTT

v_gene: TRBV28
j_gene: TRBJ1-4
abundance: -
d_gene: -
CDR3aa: CASSRAMEVPQEKLFF
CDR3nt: TGTGCCAGCAGTCGAGCTATGGAAGTACCTCAGGAAAAACTGTTTTTT

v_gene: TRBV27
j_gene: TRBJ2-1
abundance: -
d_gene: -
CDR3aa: CASSLRVWDEQFF
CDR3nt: TGTGCCAGCAGTTTGAGGGTATGGGATGAGCAGTTCTTC